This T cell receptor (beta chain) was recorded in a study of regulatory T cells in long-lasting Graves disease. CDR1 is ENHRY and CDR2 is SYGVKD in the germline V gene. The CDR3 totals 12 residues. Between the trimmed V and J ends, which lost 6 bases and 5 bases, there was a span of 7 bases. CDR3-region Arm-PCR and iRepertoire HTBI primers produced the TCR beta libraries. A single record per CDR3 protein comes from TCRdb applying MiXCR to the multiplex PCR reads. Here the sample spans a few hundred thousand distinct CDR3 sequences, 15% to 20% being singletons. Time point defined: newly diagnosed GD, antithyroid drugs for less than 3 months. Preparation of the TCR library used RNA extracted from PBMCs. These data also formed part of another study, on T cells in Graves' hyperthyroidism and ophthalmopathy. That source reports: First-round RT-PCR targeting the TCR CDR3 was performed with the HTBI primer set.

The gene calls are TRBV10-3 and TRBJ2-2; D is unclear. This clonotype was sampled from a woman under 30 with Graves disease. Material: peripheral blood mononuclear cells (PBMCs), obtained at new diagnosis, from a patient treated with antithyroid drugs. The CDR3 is CAIRQQTGELFF. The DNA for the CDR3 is TGTGCCATCAGACAGCAGACCGGGGAGCTGTTTTTT.